Listed here are 8 T cell receptor beta chains from one sample, sequenced in a study of T-cell memory formation after mild COVID-19. A single record per CDR3 protein comes from TCRdb applying MiXCR to the 5' RACE reads. The sample has about half a million distinct CDR3 sequences; roughly 20% are singletons. Sequenced material: PBMCs or a T cell subset sorted from them (not recorded which). These receptors all stem from an adult woman who had mild COVID-19 (a few samples of this study predate the infection). Cell type and time point are not known.

This clonotype was recorded at least ten times. The genes are TRBV18 and TRBJ2-5; 9 positions agree with TRBD1. Germline-derived CDR1 and CDR2 are KGHSH and LQKENI. With 6 bases clipped from V and 5 bases from J, the junction kept 4 bases outside the gene matches. The CDR3 is 13 amino acids. CDR3 sequence reads: CASSLTGGETQYF. CDR3 nucleotides: TGTGCCAGCTCGCTGACAGGGGGTGAGACCCAGTACTTC.

This chain uses TRBV7-3 with TRBJ2-5, with 8 bases aligning to TRBD1. The length of the CDR3 is 15 residues. The germline gives CDR1 SGHTA, CDR2 FQGTGA. V lost 5 bases to trimming and J lost 4 bases; unmatched junction nucleotides: 9. CDR3 residues: CASSLYRTGPETQYF. As DNA, the CDR3 is TGTGCCAGCAGCCTTTATAGGACAGGGCCAGAGACCCAGTACTTC. The full variable domain, its missing parts supplied by reference TRBV7-3 and TRBJ2-5, is GAGVSQTPSNKVTEKGKYVELRCDPISGHTALYWYRQSLGQGPEFLIYFQGTGAADDSGLPNDRFFAVRPEGSVSTLKIQRTERGDSAVYLCASSLYRTGPETQYFGPGTRLLVL.

J is TRBJ2-1 and V is TRBV7-9; D possibly corresponds to TRBD2 (5 bases). CDR1 and CDR2 from the germline V gene are SEHNR and FQNEAQ (reference sequence). Trimming removed 0 bases from V and 4 bases from J, with 13 bases in between. The CDR3 sequence is 16 residues long. The DNA of the CDR3 is TGTGCCAGCAGCTTAGCCGGGGTAGGTGGATACAATGAGCAGTTCTTC. It is translated as CASSLAGVGGYNEQFF.

There are a few counts of this clonotype. This chain joins TRBV6-5 and TRBJ2-1; D remains unclear. This CDR3 is 12 amino acids long. Trimming cost V 4 bases and J 6 bases, with 7 bases left between them. The germline gives CDR1 MNHEY, CDR2 SVGAGI. CDR3 amino acids: CASSSVANEQFF. For the CDR3, the DNA is TGTGCCAGCAGTTCCGTAGCCAATGAGCAGTTCTTC.

This clonotype was recorded a few times. V gene TRBV20-1 combines with J gene TRBJ2-7; perhaps TRBD2 as D (6 bases). The CDR3 covers 14 residues. The germline gives CDR1 DFQATT, CDR2 SNEGSKA (reference sequence). Trimming took 3 bases from V and 6 from J, leaving 18 bases between them. CDR3 residues: CSARLAGSSVEQYF. The CDR3 nucleotides are TGCAGTGCTAGGCTGGCGGGAAGTAGTGTCGAGCAGTACTTC.

The V gene is TRBV4-2, the J gene TRBJ2-1; TRBD2 matches at 11 bases. V dropped 1 base and J dropped 6; count of bases not matched to a gene: 8. This CDR3 is built from 17 residues. Per the germline V gene, CDR1 is LGHNA and CDR2 is YNFKEQ. The CDR3 here is CASSQGVSGREGNEQFF. The CDR3 coding sequence is TGTGCCAGCAGCCAAGGGGTTAGCGGGAGGGAAGGCAATGAGCAGTTCTTC.

Notes on this clonotype: A read error may explain this, as a much larger clone is one base away. The chain combines TRBV7-2 with TRBJ2-1; either TRBD1 or TRBD2 may supply D (5 bases each). The CDR3 is 13 residues long. Trimming removed 2 bases from V and 4 bases from J, with 6 bases in between. CDR1 is SGHTA, CDR2 FQGNSA, per germline. DNA for the CDR3: TGTGCCAGCAGCTTATGGGGGTACAATGAGCAGTTCTTC. It is translated as CASSLWGYNEQFF.

This chain uses TRBV20-1 with TRBJ2-5; 7 bases match TRBD1. Germline V gene data show CDR1 as DFQATT and CDR2 as SNEGSKA (reference sequence). The CDR3 sequence is 15 residues long. Unmatched junction bases numbered 10, after V lost 6 bases and J lost 0 bases. CDR3 in amino acids: CSATRTGWDQETQYF. CDR3 nucleotide sequence: TGCAGTGCCACCCGGACAGGTTGGGACCAAGAGACCCAGTACTTC.